The 13 T cell receptor beta chains below were found in one sample sequenced in a study of T-cell memory formation after mild COVID-19. TCRdb reanalysed the 5' RACE reads using MiXCR and keeps one entry per CDR3 protein. This table holds roughly 43,000 distinct CDR3 sequences, approximately 9.6% found once. Material for sequencing was PBMCs or a T cell subset sorted from them (not recorded which). Every receptor here comes from an adult woman who had mild COVID-19 (a few samples of this study predate the infection). Cell type and time point are not known.

This chain joins TRBV4-2 and TRBJ2-7, with D possibly being TRBD1 (5 bases). The CDR3 spans 14 residues. The V end lost 4 bases, the J end lost 0 bases, and 10 bases lay between the germline ends. The germline CDR1 and CDR2 sequences are LGHNA and YNFKEQ. The CDR3 region has the DNA TGTGCCAGCAGCCCCCGACAGAGCTCCTACGAGCAGTACTTC. Its protein is CASSPRQSSYEQYF.

The rearrangement joins TRBV6-1 to TRBJ1-1, with 10 positions matching TRBD1. The CDR3 is 13 residues long. Germline-derived CDR1 and CDR2 are MNHNS and SASEGT. J lost 3 bases, V lost 6 bases, and 1 base had no gene match. The CDR3 sequence is CASRTGGHTEAFF. The CDR3 DNA is TGTGCCAGCAGGACAGGGGGCCACACTGAAGCTTTCTTT.

The sample holds many counts of this clonotype. The genes are TRBV7-8 and TRBJ2-1, with a weak D call TRBD2 (6 bases). Trimming took 5 bases from V and 5 from J, leaving 16 bases between them. Germline V gene lookup returns CDR1 SGHVS and CDR2 FQNEAQ. This CDR3 contains 15 residues. CDR3 region: CASSAGLLNHNEQFF. Written as DNA, the CDR3 is TGTGCCAGCAGCGCGGGACTGCTAAATCACAATGAGCAGTTCTTC. Full variable domain (missing parts from reference TRBV7-8 and TRBJ2-1): GAGVSQSPRYKVAKRGQDVALRCDPISGHVSLFWYQQALGQGPEFLTYFQNEAQLDKSGLPSDRFFAERPEGSVSTLKIQRTQQEDSAVYLCASSAGLLNHNEQFFGPGTRLTVL.

This clonotype has more than one count but fewer than ten. The chain combines TRBV20-1 with TRBJ2-1, with D perhaps TRBD2 (5 bases). V was shortened by 0 bases and J by 10 bases, with 13 bases between the two germline ends. This CDR3 region has 13 residues. CDR1 is DFQATT, CDR2 SNEGSKA, per germline (reference sequence). The CDR3 loop is CSARDSSVPEQFF. The CDR3, as DNA: TGCAGTGCTAGAGATAGTAGCGTACCCGAGCAGTTCTTC.

The chain links TRBV12-3 or TRBV12-4 to TRBJ2-3; maybe TRBD1 (6 bases). The V and J ends lost 6 bases and 3 bases respectively, with 10 bases between them. The CDR3 sequence is 13 residues long. As DNA, the CDR3 is TGTGCCAGCAGCCACAGGGTTACAGATACGCAGTATTTT. Amino acids: CASSHRVTDTQYF.

This clonotype came up a few times. V gene TRBV14 combines with J gene TRBJ2-3, with D tentatively TRBD2 (6 bases). Germline-derived CDR1 and CDR2 are SGHDN and FVKESK. V was shortened by 4 bases and J by 2 bases, with 16 bases between the two germline ends. The CDR3 spans 16 residues. In DNA form, the CDR3 reads TGTGCCAGCAGCCTGATTGTGGGAGGACTCACAGATACGCAGTATTTT. Translated, it gives CASSLIVGGLTDTQYF.

The genes are TRBV7-3 and TRBJ2-7; 7 bases match TRBD2. Germline V CDR1 and CDR2: SGHTA, FQGTGA. This CDR3 comprises 13 residues. V lost 3 bases and J lost 6; bases outside the gene matches: 5. As DNA, the CDR3 is TGTGCCAGCAGCTTCTCGGGAGGCCTCGAGCAGTACTTC. Its protein product is CASSFSGGLEQYF.

There are many counts of this clonotype. This chain uses TRBV7-9 with TRBJ2-3; D is undetermined. Between the trimmed V and J ends, which lost 4 bases and 4 bases, there was a span of 6 bases. CDR1 is SEHNR, CDR2 FQNEAQ, per germline (reference sequence). The CDR3 is 12 amino acids. The CDR3 loop reads CASSSGPDTQYF. Written as DNA, the CDR3 is TGTGCCAGCAGCTCCGGGCCAGATACGCAGTATTTT.

In this sample, this clonotype turned up a few times. The rearrangement links TRBV6-5 to TRBJ2-1, with 14 nucleotides matching TRBD2. CDR3 size: 18 residues. V trimming: 6 bases; J trimming: 0 bases; junction bases outside the gene matches: 7. Germline V gene data show CDR1 as MNHEY and CDR2 as SVGAGI. CDR3 amino acids: CASRGLAGGLSSYNEQFF. The CDR3 coding sequence is TGTGCCAGCAGAGGACTAGCGGGAGGTTTGAGCTCCTACAATGAGCAGTTCTTC.

In its sample, this clonotype was seen a few times. The V call is TRBV7-9, the J call TRBJ2-5, with D possibly matching TRBD2 (6 bases). Germline CDR1 and CDR2: SEHNR and FQNEAQ (reference sequence). The CDR3 has 15 residues. V lost 2 bases and J lost 4, with 14 bases in between. The CDR3 loop reads CASSLLRQGGETQYF. In nucleotides, the CDR3 is TGTGCCAGCAGCTTACTCCGGCAGGGAGGAGAGACCCAGTACTTC.

This clonotype was observed at least ten times. The chain carries TRBV27 and TRBJ2-5; the match to TRBD2 covers 8 bases. The germline V gene has CDR1 MNHEY and CDR2 SMNVEV (reference sequence). The trim removed 7 bases at V and 6 bases at J, leaving 10 bases unmatched. The CDR3 has 14 residues. CDR3 coding DNA: TGTGCCAGCAATACAGCGGGAGATACGAAGACCCAGTACTTC. Encoded protein: CASNTAGDTKTQYF.

The chain is built from TRBV7-6 and TRBJ2-2, with 13 nucleotides matching TRBD2. The germline CDR1 and CDR2 sequences are SGHVS and FNYEAQ. The CDR3 runs 17 residues. V gave up 4 bases and J gave up 3 bases; unmatched junction bases: 5. This chain's CDR3 is CASSSRLAGGYTGELFF. In DNA form, the CDR3 reads TGTGCCAGCAGCTCCAGACTAGCGGGGGGCTACACCGGGGAGCTGTTTTTT.

This clonotype was seen ten or more times. The gene calls are TRBV5-1 and TRBJ2-2; possibly TRBD2 for D (5 bases). This CDR3 has 13 residues. Germline loops: CDR1 SGHRS, CDR2 YFSETQ. With 2 bases removed from V and 5 bases from J, the gap between germline ends came to 7 bases. Here the CDR3 reads CASSFRETGELFF. The CDR3 DNA is TGCGCCAGCAGCTTTAGGGAGACCGGGGAGCTGTTTTTT.